This T cell receptor beta chain was identified in a study of cytomegalovirus exposure and HLA in healthy donors. General study results and limits: The CMV antigen specificity of a few CMV-associated chains was confirmed through in vitro analysis.

This CDR3 spans 13 amino acids. The J segment lost 3 bases and the V segment lost 6 bases, leaving 4 bases of the junction unmatched. CDR1 and CDR2 from the germline V gene are MDHEN and SYDVKM. Assay used: immunoSEQ multiplex PCR; TCRdb lists only in-frame clones, some missing. The sample records fewer than 85,000 clones, approximately 96% being singletons. For this clone: Its antigen is still unknown.

The TCR originated in a woman aged 18-30 years in good health and CMV-seronegative. V gene TRBV28 combines with J gene TRBJ2-7; TRBD1 aligns across 8 bases. Sequenced: PBMCs. The CDR3 coding sequence is TGTGCCAGCAGCTGGACAGGGAACTACGAGCAGTACTTC. This translates into CASSWTGNYEQYF. The full variable domain, its missing parts supplied by reference TRBV28 and TRBJ2-7, is DVKVTQSSRYLVKRTGEKVFLECVQDMDHENMFWYRQDPGLGLRLIYFSYDVKMKEKGDIPEGYSVSREKKERFSLILESASTNQTSMYLCASSWTGNYEQYFGPGTRLTVT.